The present T cell receptor beta chain was sequenced within a study of immune cell composition in non-small cell lung cancer. Points on this clone: Its antigen is as yet unknown.

V was pared by 4 bases and J by 1 base, with 11 bases between. CDR3 size: 15 residues. Germline-derived CDR1 and CDR2 are SGHTA and FQGNSA. Broader study findings: Shared sequences between tumour-reactive and dominant in vivo clones were not proven.

The table came from immunoSEQ multiplex PCR; TCRdb's copy has only in-frame clones and leaves some out. The sample lists fewer than 5,000 clones, 65% to 90% seen once, with around an eighth in the top ten. Sequenced input: lung tumor tissue. This chain links TRBV7-2 with TRBJ1-5; the D gene is possibly TRBD1 (5 bases). The origin of this receptor is a human donor with non-small cell lung cancer. The CDR3 bases are TGTGCCAGCAGCTATGGGGGTACGAGCAATCAGCCCCAGCATTTT. Its protein is CASSYGGTSNQPQHF.